This TCR beta chain appears in the sequencing data of a study of blood T cell repertoires in COVID-19. Study-wide background: Sources were T cells, B-cell-depleted T cells, or PBMCs; the material itself was cDNA or gDNA.

Germline CDR1 MNHEY, CDR2 SMNVEV (reference sequence). The ends were cut back, 2 bases at V and 0 bases at J, with 16 bases in the middle. The CDR3 length is 17 residues. The data were produced by immunoSEQ multiplex PCR, yet TCRdb's version contains in-frame clones alone and is incomplete. The sample holds approximately 150,000 clones, roughly 87% seen once. Specimen: PBMCs or T cells enriched from blood (not recorded which). The TCR was taken from a human donor with acute COVID-19. The donor label of this sample is uncertain. The chain joins TRBV27 to TRBJ1-2; D is ambiguous. The CDR3 sequence is CASSLHRREGTNYGYTF. The CDR3 DNA sequence: TGTGCCAGCAGTTTACATCGTCGGGAGGGCACTAACTATGGCTACACCTTC.